The 5 T cell receptor beta chains below all came from one sample that was sequenced in a study of CD8 T cells in Susac syndrome. RNA, at roughly 0.5 to 1 ug, was reverse transcribed with random hexamers. TCRdb reprocessed the immunoSEQ multiplex PCR reads via MiXCR and lists one record per CDR3 protein. The data contain about 140,000 distinct CDR3 sequences, about 95% of them singletons. Material for sequencing was CD4+ T cells from PBMCs. The receptors here all came from a human donor with multiple sclerosis.

This clonotype came up once. This sequence joins TRBV7-9 and TRBJ1-2; 7 positions match TRBD1. The germline V gene encodes CDR1 SEHNR and CDR2 FQNEAQ (reference sequence). The CDR3 consists of 15 residues. With V trimmed by 5 bases and J by 2 bases, 8 bases remained unmatched. CDR3 coding DNA: TGTGCCAGCAGCACGCGGGGACAGAGAAACTATGGCTACACCTTC. This gives the protein CASSTRGQRNYGYTF.

This sequence joins TRBV18 and TRBJ1-5, with D perhaps TRBD1 (5 bases). CDR3 length equals 15 residues. Germline V lookup: CDR1 KGHSH, CDR2 LQKENI. The V gene lost 1 base and the J gene lost 0 bases, with 7 bases spanning the gap. CDR3 DNA sequence: TGTGCCAGCTCACCACGGGGGAATAGCAATCAGCCCCAGCATTTT. This sequence encodes CASSPRGNSNQPQHF. Full variable domain (remainder filled in from reference TRBV18 and TRBJ1-5): NAGVMQNPRHLVRRRGQEARLRCSPMKGHSHVYWYRQLPEEGLKFMVYLQKENIIDESGMPKERFSAEFPKEGPSILRIQQVVRGDSAAYFCASSPRGNSNQPQHFGDGTRLSIL.

This chain connects TRBV5-4 to TRBJ2-5, with D perhaps given as TRBD1 or TRBD2 (6 bases each). The CDR3 covers 17 residues. V dropped 0 bases and J dropped 5 bases, with 20 bases sitting between them. Germline V gene data show CDR1 as SGHNT and CDR2 as YYREEE (reference sequence). The CDR3 region is CASSLEVARDKGETQYF. CDR3 DNA sequence: TGTGCCAGCAGCTTGGAGGTCGCGCGGGACAAGGGGGAGACCCAGTACTTC. Full variable domain (rest looked up from reference TRBV5-4 and TRBJ2-5): ETGVTQSPTHLIKTRGQQVTLRCSSQSGHNTVSWYQQALGQGPQFIFQYYREEENGRGNFPPRFSGLQFPNYSSELNVNALELDDSALYLCASSLEVARDKGETQYFGPGTRLLVL.

This chain joins TRBV28 and TRBJ1-5; the D gene is possibly TRBD1 (5 bases). With 3 bases removed from V and 9 bases from J, the gap between germline ends came to 18 bases. Per germline, CDR1 MDHEN and CDR2 SYDVKM. This CDR3 comprises 15 residues. CDR3 DNA sequence: TGTGCCAGCAGTTTTAACGTGGGGGGTGTAAGGCCCCAGCATTTT. Amino acids: CASSFNVGGVRPQHF. The variable domain in full, with the rest retrieved from reference TRBV28 and TRBJ1-5, is DVKVTQSSRYLVKRTGEKVFLECVQDMDHENMFWYRQDPGLGLRLIYFSYDVKMKEKGDIPEGYSVSREKKERFSLILESASTNQTSMYLCASSFNVGGVRPQHFGDGTRLSIL.

This clonotype was found once. The CDR3 region is CASSAPYPGLAGTDTQYF. CDR3 bases: TGTGCCAGCAGCGCCCCCTACCCGGGACTAGCGGGCACAGATACGCAGTATTTT. This chain uses TRBV9 with TRBJ2-3; 11 bases match TRBD2. The CDR3 totals 18 residues. V lost 3 bases and J lost 1; bases outside the gene matches: 10. The germline V gene has CDR1 SGDLS and CDR2 YYNGEE.